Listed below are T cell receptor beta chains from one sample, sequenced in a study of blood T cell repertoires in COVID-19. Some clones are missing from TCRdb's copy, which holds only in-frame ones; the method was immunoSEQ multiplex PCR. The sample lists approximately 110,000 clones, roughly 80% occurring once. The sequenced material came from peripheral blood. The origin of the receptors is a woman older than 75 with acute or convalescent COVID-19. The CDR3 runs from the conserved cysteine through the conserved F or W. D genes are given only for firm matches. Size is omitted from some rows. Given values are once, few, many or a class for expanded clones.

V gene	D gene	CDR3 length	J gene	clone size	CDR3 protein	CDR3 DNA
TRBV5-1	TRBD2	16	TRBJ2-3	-	CASSHGTSATTDTQYF	TGCGCCAGCAGCCACGGGACTAGCGCCACCACAGATACGCAGTATTTT
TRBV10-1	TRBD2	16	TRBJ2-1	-	CASSTQTSGSYNEQFF	TGCGCCAGCAGTACTCAGACTAGCGGGAGTTACAATGAGCAGTTCTTC
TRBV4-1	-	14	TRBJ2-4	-	CASSQEGLRDIQYF	TGCGCCAGCAGCCAAGAAGGACTTCGGGACATTCAGTACTTC
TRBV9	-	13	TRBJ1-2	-	CASNQGAGIGYTF	TGTGCCAGCAACCAAGGGGCAGGGATCGGCTACACCTTC
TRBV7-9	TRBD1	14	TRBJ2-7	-	CASSSRTGGGEQYF	TGTGCCAGCAGCTCACGGACAGGGGGAGGCGAGCAGTACTTC
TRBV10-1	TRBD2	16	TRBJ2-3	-	CASSEVASGATDTQYF	TGCGCCAGCAGTGAGGTGGCTAGCGGGGCTACAGATACGCAGTATTTT
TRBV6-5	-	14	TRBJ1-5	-	CASSFTGNNQPQHF	TGTGCCAGCAGTTTTACAGGGAACAATCAGCCCCAGCATTTT
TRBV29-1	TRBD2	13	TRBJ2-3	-	CSEGTSDTDTQYF	TGCAGCGAAGGGACTAGCGACACAGATACGCAGTATTTT
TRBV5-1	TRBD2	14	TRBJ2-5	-	CASSGAGGQETQYF	TGCGCCAGCAGCGGAGCGGGAGGGCAGGAGACCCAGTACTTC
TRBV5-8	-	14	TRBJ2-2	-	CASSYTAGLGELFF	TGTGCCAGCAGCTACACGGCAGGGCTCGGGGAGCTGTTTTTT
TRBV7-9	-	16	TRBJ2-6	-	CASSLAGGSGANVLTF	TGTGCCAGCAGCTTAGCGGGGGGCTCTGGGGCCAACGTCCTGACTTTC
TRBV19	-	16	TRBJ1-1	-	CASSGLAGRSYTEAFF	TGTGCCAGTAGTGGTTTGGCAGGGCGAAGTTACACTGAAGCTTTCTTT
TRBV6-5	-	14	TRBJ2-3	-	CASSYKGGLDTQYF	TGTGCCAGCAGTTACAAGGGAGGACTGGATACGCAGTATTTT
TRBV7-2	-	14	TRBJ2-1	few	CASSLAGGGNEQFF	TGTGCCAGCAGCTTAGCGGGAGGGGGGAATGAGCAGTTCTTC
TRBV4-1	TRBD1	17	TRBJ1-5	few	CASSRSTGLVSNQPQHF	TGCGCCAGCAGCCGGTCGACAGGGCTGGTAAGCAATCAGCCCCAGCATTTT
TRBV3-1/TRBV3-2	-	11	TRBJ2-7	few	CASSAGYEQYF	TGTGCCAGCAGCGCAGGTTACGAGCAGTACTTC
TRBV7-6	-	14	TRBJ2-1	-	CASSRSGGYNEQFF	TGTGCCAGCAGTAGATCAGGGGGGTACAATGAGCAGTTCTTC
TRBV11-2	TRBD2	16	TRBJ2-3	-	CASSLGLAGGVDTQYF	TGTGCCAGCAGCTTAGGACTAGCGGGAGGTGTTGATACGCAGTATTTT
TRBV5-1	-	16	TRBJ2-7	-	CASSGPGVRGNYEQYF	TGCGCCAGCAGCGGCCCCGGGGTAAGGGGGAACTACGAGCAGTACTTC
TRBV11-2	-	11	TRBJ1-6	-	CASSTNSPLHF	TGTGCCAGCAGCACAAATTCACCCCTCCACTTT
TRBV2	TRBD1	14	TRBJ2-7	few	CASSEGDRTQEQYF	TGTGCCAGCAGTGAAGGGGACAGGACCCAAGAGCAGTACTTC
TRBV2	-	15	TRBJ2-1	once	CASSEEIRVNNEQFF	TGTGCCAGCAGTGAAGAAATCAGGGTGAACAATGAGCAGTTCTTC
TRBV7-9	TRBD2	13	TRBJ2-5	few	CASSATSGETQYF	TGTGCCAGCAGCGCCACTAGCGGGGAGACCCAGTACTTC
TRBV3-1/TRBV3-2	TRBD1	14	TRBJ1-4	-	CASSAGTGSEKLFF	TGTGCCAGCAGCGCCGGGACAGGGAGTGAAAAACTGTTTTTT
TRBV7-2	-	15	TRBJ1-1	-	CASSLLGGKNTEAFF	TGTGCCAGCAGCCTTCTGGGGGGAAAGAACACTGAAGCTTTCTTT
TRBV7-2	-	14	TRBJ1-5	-	CASSPVSSNQPQHF	TGTGCCAGCAGCCCGGTCTCTAGCAATCAGCCCCAGCATTTT
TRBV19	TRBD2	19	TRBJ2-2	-	CASREQAGRAKGNTGELFF	TGTGCCAGTAGGGAACAAGCGGGGAGGGCGAAGGGGAACACCGGGGAGCTGTTTTTT
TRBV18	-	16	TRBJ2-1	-	CASSRSFGFSYNEQFF	TGTGCCAGCTCACGATCCTTCGGGTTCTCCTACAATGAGCAGTTCTTC
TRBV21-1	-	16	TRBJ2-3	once	CASSKGEQVGTDTQYF	TGTGCCAGCAGCAAAGGAGAGCAGGTAGGCACAGATACGCAGTATTTT
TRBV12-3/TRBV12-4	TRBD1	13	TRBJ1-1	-	CASSLEGDSEAFF	TGTGCCAGCAGTTTAGAGGGGGACAGTGAAGCTTTCTTT
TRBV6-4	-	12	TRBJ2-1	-	CASSMGAGEQFF	TGTGCCAGCAGTATGGGGGCAGGTGAGCAGTTCTTC
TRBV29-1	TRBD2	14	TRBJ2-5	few	CSSSSGRSLETQYF	TGCAGCTCCTCTAGCGGGAGGTCCTTGGAGACCCAGTACTTC
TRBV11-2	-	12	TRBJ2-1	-	CASSFEATEQFF	TGTGCCAGCAGCTTCGAGGCGACTGAGCAGTTCTTC
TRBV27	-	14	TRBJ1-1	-	CASSLWGEGTEAFF	TGTGCCAGCAGTTTATGGGGGGAAGGCACTGAAGCTTTCTTT
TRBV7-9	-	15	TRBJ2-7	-	CASSFGGALNHEQYF	TGTGCCAGCAGCTTCGGGGGAGCCCTAAACCACGAGCAGTACTTC
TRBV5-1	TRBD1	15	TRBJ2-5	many	CASSTGQGAGETQYF	TGCGCCAGCAGCACGGGACAGGGGGCGGGTGAGACCCAGTACTTC
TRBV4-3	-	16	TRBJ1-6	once	CASSQGLDSNNSPLHF	TGCGCCAGCAGCCAAGGCCTGGACAGCAATAATTCACCCCTCCACTTT
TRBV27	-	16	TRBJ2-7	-	CASKSALDYLSYEQYF	TGTGCCAGCAAGTCCGCCCTCGACTATCTTTCCTACGAGCAGTACTTC
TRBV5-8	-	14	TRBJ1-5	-	CASSPRRGNQPQHF	TGTGCCAGCAGTCCTCGACGGGGCAATCAGCCCCAGCATTTT
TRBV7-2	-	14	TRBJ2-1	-	CASSFGIAVNEQFF	TGTGCCAGCAGCTTCGGAATAGCGGTCAATGAGCAGTTCTTC
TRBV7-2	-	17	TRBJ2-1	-	CASSSLNDRPLRNEQFF	TGTGCCAGCAGCTCTTTAAACGACAGGCCCCTCCGCAATGAGCAGTTCTTC
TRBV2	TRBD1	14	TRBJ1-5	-	CASRQGGSNQPQHF	TGTGCCAGCAGGCAGGGGGGTAGCAATCAGCCCCAGCATTTT
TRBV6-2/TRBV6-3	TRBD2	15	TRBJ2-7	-	CASSTLAGAAYEQYF	TGTGCCAGCAGCACCTTGGCGGGAGCCGCCTACGAGCAGTACTTC
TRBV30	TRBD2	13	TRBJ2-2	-	CAWTPAGVGELFF	TGTGCCTGGACTCCGGCGGGGGTGGGGGAGCTGTTTTTT
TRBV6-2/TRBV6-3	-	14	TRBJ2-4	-	CASSLEGVNGIQYF	TGTGCCAGCAGCTTAGAGGGGGTAAACGGCATTCAGTACTTC
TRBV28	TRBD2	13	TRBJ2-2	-	CASSSRGGGELFF	TGTGCCAGCAGTTCGCGGGGGGGCGGGGAGCTGTTTTTT
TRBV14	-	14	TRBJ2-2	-	CASRGSLFTGELFF	TGTGCCAGCAGGGGCTCCCTTTTCACCGGGGAGCTGTTTTTT
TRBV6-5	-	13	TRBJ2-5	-	CASTSDSRETQYF	TGTGCCAGCACCTCCGACTCTAGGGAGACCCAGTACTTC
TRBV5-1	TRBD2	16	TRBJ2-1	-	CASSLALAGPYNEQFF	TGCGCCAGCAGCTTGGCTCTAGCGGGCCCTTACAATGAGCAGTTCTTC
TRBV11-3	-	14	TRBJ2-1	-	CASSFRGSYNEQFF	TGTGCCAGCAGCTTCCGGGGATCCTACAATGAGCAGTTCTTC
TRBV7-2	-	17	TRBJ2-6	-	CASSSPYTGTGANVLTF	TGTGCCAGCAGCTCCCCGTACACAGGGACTGGGGCCAACGTCCTGACTTTC
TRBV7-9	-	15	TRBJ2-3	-	CASSSPETNTDTQYF	TGTGCCAGCAGTAGCCCGGAGACTAACACAGATACGCAGTATTTT
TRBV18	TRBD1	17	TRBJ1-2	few	CASSPFSGTGDNYGYTF	TGTGCCAGCTCACCTTTTTCCGGGACAGGGGATAACTATGGCTACACCTTC